These 14 T cell receptor beta chains were sequenced from one sample in a study of blood T cell repertoires in COVID-19. Repertoires were generated with immunoSEQ multiplex PCR, while TCRdb's copy carries only in-frame clones and drops some. This sample has around 270,000 clones, with approximately 88% found just once. The sequenced material came from PBMCs or T cells enriched from blood (not recorded which). Every receptor here comes from a woman in her forties who had been exposed to COVID-19.

The chain is built from TRBV28 and TRBJ2-2; D gene ambiguous. Per germline, CDR1 MDHEN and CDR2 SYDVKM. The V gene lost 7 bases and the J gene lost 0 bases, with 15 bases spanning the gap. The CDR3 is 16 amino acids. The CDR3 sequence: CASISGDGPNTGELFF. The CDR3 nucleotides are TGTGCCAGCATAAGTGGAGATGGCCCGAACACCGGGGAGCTGTTTTTT.

J is TRBJ1-1 and V is TRBV7-2; no clear D. Germline CDR1 and CDR2: SGHTA and FQGNSA. The V and J ends lost 2 bases and 4 bases respectively, with 8 bases between them. This CDR3 is 13 amino acids long. This CDR3 is CASSLWSSTEAFF. CDR3 nucleotide sequence: TGTGCCAGCAGCTTATGGTCGAGCACTGAAGCTTTCTTT.

J is TRBJ2-5 and V is TRBV3-1 (or the pseudogene TRBV3-2); D unresolved. The CDR3 totals 13 residues. V was clipped by 2 bases and J by 3 bases, with 7 bases between them. In germline, CDR1 is LGHDT, CDR2 YNNKEL (reference sequence). CDR3 bases: TGTGCCAGCAGCCAAACCCTAAAAGAGACCCAGTACTTC. As protein: CASSQTLKETQYF.

The chain joins TRBV6-1 to TRBJ2-5; 10 bases agree with TRBD2. This CDR3 contains 16 residues. In germline, CDR1 is MNHNS, CDR2 SASEGT. J gave up 5 bases and V 0 bases, and 6 bases lay outside the gene matches. CDR3 loop: CASSEAAAGGRETQYF. The CDR3 DNA sequence: TGTGCCAGCAGTGAAGCGGCAGCGGGGGGGCGTGAGACCCAGTACTTC.

The J gene is TRBJ1-3, the V gene TRBV6-5; 7 bases agree with TRBD1. V shed 5 bases, J shed 6 bases, and the junction held 7 bases outside the gene matches. Germline CDR1 is MNHEY and CDR2 is SVGAGI. The CDR3 consists of 14 residues. The CDR3 here is CASSLPDRKNTIYF. The CDR3 region has the DNA TGTGCCAGCAGTCTTCCGGACAGGAAAAACACCATATATTTT.

The V gene is TRBV5-1, the J gene TRBJ2-1; a weak D match, TRBD2 (6 bases). Germline CDR1 SGHRS, CDR2 YFSETQ. The length of the CDR3 is 12 residues. V was cut by 5 bases and J by 6 bases, with 9 bases left in between. The CDR3 nucleotides read TGCGCCAGCAGGCTTAGCGGCAATGAGCAGTTCTTC. Translated, it gives CASRLSGNEQFF.

This chain uses TRBV6-4 with TRBJ2-3, with 9 bases that match TRBD2. J gave up 4 bases and V 3 bases, and 5 bases lay outside the gene matches. Germline CDR1 reads MRHNA; CDR2 reads SNTAGT. CDR3 length equals 15 residues. The chain's CDR3 is CASSDSSGASDTQYF. DNA of the CDR3: TGTGCCAGCAGTGATTCTAGCGGGGCCTCAGATACGCAGTATTTT.

The rearrangement joins TRBV12-3 or TRBV12-4 to TRBJ2-7; 9 positions agree with TRBD2. The J segment lost 4 bases and the V segment lost 6 bases, leaving 4 bases of the junction unmatched. The CDR3 extends over 13 amino acids. The DNA for the CDR3 is TGTGCCAGCAGCCGGACTAGCGTTTACGAGCAGTACTTC. Amino acid sequence: CASSRTSVYEQYF.

The V gene is TRBV7-3, the J gene TRBJ1-2; D not certain. The CDR3 spans 15 residues. V was cut by 5 bases and J by 3 bases, with 16 bases left in between. Per germline, CDR1 SGHTA and CDR2 FQGTGA. The CDR3 is CASSPSGGDHYGYTF. The CDR3 nucleotides read TGTGCCAGCAGCCCGTCTGGCGGAGACCACTATGGCTACACCTTC.

The sample holds one count of this clone. V usage is TRBV13 and J usage is TRBJ1-1; no clear D. Trimming shortened V by 4 bases and J by 1 base, and 19 bases separated the two germline ends. The V gene's germline CDR1 is PRHDT and CDR2 FYEKMQ (reference sequence). This CDR3 has 17 residues. The CDR3 spells CASSSPNLQLSNTEAFF. The CDR3 nucleotides are TGTGCCAGCAGCTCCCCGAATTTACAGCTTTCGAACACTGAAGCTTTCTTT.

This chain joins TRBV20-1 and TRBJ2-1, with 7 bases fitting TRBD2. J lost 9 bases, V lost 3 bases, and 14 bases had no gene match. The V gene's germline CDR1 is DFQATT and CDR2 SNEGSKA (reference sequence). CDR3 length equals 15 residues. The CDR3 loop is CSASDRGLDVGEQFF. CDR3 DNA: TGCAGTGCTAGTGATAGAGGACTAGATGTTGGTGAGCAGTTCTTC.

A remark on this clone: An end of the junction differs from the germline gene, which may be a read error. The chain employs TRBV5-1 and TRBJ2-3, with D perhaps matching TRBD2 (6 bases). CDR3 length: 14 amino acids. Germline V CDR1 and CDR2: SGHRS, YFSETQ. The CDR3 region is CASSPGGFTDTQYF. In DNA form, the CDR3 reads TGTGCCAGCAGCCCCGGGGGTTTCACAGATACGCAGTATTTT.

This rearrangement joins TRBV7-2 to TRBJ1-1; a weak D match, TRBD1 (5 bases). The CDR3 runs 13 residues. Between the trimmed V and J ends, which lost 4 bases and 4 bases, there was a span of 10 bases. In germline, CDR1 is SGHTA, CDR2 FQGNSA. The DNA of the CDR3 is TGTGCCAGCAGCTCCCAGGGAGGCACTGAAGCTTTCTTT. This gives the protein CASSSQGGTEAFF.

The chain joins TRBV28 to TRBJ1-2; 9 nucleotides agree with TRBD1. In germline, CDR1 is MDHEN, CDR2 SYDVKM. The CDR3 loop spans 15 amino acids. V lost 8 bases, J lost 4 bases, and 11 bases stayed unmatched. CDR3 nucleotides: TGTGCCAGCGTGAACCTACAGGGGGCGATCTATGGCTACACCTTC. Its protein product is CASVNLQGAIYGYTF.